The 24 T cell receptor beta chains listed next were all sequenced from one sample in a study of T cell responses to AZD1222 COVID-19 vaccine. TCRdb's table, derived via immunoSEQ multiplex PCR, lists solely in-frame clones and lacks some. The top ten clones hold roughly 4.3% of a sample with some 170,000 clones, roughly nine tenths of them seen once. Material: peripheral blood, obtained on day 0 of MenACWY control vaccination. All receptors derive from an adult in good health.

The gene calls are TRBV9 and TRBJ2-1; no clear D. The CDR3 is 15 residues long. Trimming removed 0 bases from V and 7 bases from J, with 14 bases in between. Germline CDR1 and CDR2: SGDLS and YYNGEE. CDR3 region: CASSVGDSAFNEQFF. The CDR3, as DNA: TGTGCCAGCAGCGTAGGGGATTCGGCTTTTAATGAGCAGTTCTTC. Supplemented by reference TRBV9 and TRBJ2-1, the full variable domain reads DSGVTQTPKHLITATGQRVTLRCSPRSGDLSVYWYQQSLDQGLQFLIQYYNGEERAKGNILERFSAQQFPDLHSELNLSSLELGDSALYFCASSVGDSAFNEQFFGPGTRLTVL.

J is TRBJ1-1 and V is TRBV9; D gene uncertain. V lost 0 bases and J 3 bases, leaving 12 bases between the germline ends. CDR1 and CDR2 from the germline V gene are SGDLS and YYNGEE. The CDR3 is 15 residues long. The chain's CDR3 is CASSVVPGGHTEAFF. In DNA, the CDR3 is TGTGCCAGCAGCGTAGTCCCGGGTGGTCACACTGAAGCTTTCTTT. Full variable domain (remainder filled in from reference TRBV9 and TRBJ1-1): DSGVTQTPKHLITATGQRVTLRCSPRSGDLSVYWYQQSLDQGLQFLIQYYNGEERAKGNILERFSAQQFPDLHSELNLSSLELGDSALYFCASSVVPGGHTEAFFGQGTRLTVV.

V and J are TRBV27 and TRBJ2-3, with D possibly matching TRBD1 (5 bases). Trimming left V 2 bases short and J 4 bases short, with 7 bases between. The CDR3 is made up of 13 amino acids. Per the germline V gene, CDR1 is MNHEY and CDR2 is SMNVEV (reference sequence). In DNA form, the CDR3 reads TGTGCCAGCAGTTTAGGGGCCGCAGATACGCAGTATTTT. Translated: CASSLGAADTQYF.

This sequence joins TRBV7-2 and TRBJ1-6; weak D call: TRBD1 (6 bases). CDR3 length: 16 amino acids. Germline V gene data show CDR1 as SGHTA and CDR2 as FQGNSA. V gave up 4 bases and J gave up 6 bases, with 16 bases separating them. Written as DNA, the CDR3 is TGTGCCAGCAGCTCACTGGGACAATTACTTAATTCACCCCTCCACTTT. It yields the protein CASSSLGQLLNSPLHF.

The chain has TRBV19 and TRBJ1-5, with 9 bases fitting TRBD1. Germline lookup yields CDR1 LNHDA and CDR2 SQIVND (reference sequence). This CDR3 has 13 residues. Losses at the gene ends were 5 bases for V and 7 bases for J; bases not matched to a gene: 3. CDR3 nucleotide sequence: TGTGCCAGTAGTGGACAGGGGCGACAGCCCCAGCATTTT. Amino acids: CASSGQGRQPQHF.

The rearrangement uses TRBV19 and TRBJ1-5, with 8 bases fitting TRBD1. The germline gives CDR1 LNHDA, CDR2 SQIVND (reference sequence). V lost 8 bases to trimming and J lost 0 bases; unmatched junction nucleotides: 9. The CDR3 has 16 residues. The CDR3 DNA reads TGTGCCAGTTTCACAGGGGGGCCATATAGCAATCAGCCCCAGCATTTT. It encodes CASFTGGPYSNQPQHF.

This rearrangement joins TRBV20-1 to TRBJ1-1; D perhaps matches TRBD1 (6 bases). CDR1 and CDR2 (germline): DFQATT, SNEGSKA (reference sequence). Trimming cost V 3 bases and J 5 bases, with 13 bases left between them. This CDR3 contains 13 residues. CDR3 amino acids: CSASGRGKTEAFF. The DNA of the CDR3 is TGCAGTGCTAGTGGGAGGGGGAAGACTGAAGCTTTCTTT.

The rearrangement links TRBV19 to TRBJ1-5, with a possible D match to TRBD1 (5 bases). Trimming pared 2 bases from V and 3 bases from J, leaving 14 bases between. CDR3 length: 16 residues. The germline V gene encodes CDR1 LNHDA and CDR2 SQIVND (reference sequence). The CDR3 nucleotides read TGTGCCAGTAGTATAACCTCGAGACAGAACAATCAGCCCCAGCATTTT. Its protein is CASSITSRQNNQPQHF.

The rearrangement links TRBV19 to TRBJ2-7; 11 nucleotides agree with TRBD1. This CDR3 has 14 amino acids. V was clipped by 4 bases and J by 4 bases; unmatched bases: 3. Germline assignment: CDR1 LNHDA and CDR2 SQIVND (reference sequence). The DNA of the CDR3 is TGTGCCAGTAGTAGCGGACAGGGGGCGTACGAGCAGTACTTC. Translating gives CASSSGQGAYEQYF.

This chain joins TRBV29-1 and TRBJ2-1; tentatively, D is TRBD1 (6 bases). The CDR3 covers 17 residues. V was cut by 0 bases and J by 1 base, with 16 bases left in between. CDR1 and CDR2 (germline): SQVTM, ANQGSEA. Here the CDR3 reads CSVEDPTTGQSYNEQFF. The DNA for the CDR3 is TGCAGCGTTGAAGATCCGACGACGGGACAATCCTACAATGAGCAGTTCTTC.

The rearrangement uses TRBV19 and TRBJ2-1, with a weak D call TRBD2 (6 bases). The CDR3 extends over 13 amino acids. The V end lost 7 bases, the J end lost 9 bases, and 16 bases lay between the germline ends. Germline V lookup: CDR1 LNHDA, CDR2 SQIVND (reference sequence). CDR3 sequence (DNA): TGTGCCAGTACCCCGGGACTCCCCGGTGAGCAGTTCTTC. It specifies CASTPGLPGEQFF.

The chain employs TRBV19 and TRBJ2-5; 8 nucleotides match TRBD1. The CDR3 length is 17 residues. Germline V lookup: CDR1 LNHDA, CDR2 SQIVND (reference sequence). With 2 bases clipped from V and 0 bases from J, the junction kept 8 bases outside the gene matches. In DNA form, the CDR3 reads TGTGCCAGTAGTATAAACCACCAGGGGGCCTACCAAGAGACCCAGTACTTC. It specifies CASSINHQGAYQETQYF.

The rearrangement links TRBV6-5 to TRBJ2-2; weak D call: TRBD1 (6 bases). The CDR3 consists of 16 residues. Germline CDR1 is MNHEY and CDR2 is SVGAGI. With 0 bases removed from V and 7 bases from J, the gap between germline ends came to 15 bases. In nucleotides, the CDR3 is TGTGCCAGCAGTTACTCAATGCAGGGGTCGGGCGGGGAGCTGTTTTTT. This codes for CASSYSMQGSGGELFF.

The CDR3 region has the DNA TGCGCCAGCGGAATGGGACTAGCGGGCACCGGGGAGCTGTTTTTT. The encoded protein is CASGMGLAGTGELFF. V is TRBV5-1 and J is TRBJ2-2; 12 bases match TRBD2. The ends lost 7 bases at V and 4 bases at J; junction bases unmatched: 5. Germline CDR1 reads SGHRS; CDR2 reads YFSETQ. The CDR3 length is 15 residues.

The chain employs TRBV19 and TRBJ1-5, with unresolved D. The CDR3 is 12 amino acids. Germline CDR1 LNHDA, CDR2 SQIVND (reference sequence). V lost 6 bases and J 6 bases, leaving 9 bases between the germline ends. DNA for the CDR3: TGTGCCAGTAGCATGATCGGTCAGCCCCAGCATTTT. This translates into CASSMIGQPQHF.

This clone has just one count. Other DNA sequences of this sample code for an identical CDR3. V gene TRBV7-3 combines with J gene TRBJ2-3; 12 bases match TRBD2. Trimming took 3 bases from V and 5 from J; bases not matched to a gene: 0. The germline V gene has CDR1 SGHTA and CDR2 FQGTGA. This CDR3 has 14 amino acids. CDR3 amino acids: CASSLGLAGDTQYF. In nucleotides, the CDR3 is TGTGCCAGCAGCTTGGGACTAGCGGGAGATACGCAGTATTTT.

CDR3: CASSLDLHKSYNEQFF. The CDR3 DNA follows: TGTGCCAGCAGCTTAGACTTGCATAAGTCCTACAATGAGCAGTTCTTC. The V gene is TRBV7-9, the J gene TRBJ2-1; D not certain. The CDR3 length is 16 residues. The V and J ends lost 1 base and 1 base respectively, with 11 bases between them. Germline V gene data show CDR1 as SEHNR and CDR2 as FQNEAQ (reference sequence).

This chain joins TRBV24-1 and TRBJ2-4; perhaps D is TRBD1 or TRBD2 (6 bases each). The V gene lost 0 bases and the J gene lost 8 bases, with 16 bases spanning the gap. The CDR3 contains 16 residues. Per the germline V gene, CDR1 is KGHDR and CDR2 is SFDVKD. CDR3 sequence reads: CATSDLGHGGPDIQYF. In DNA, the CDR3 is TGTGCCACCAGTGATTTGGGACACGGGGGCCCGGACATTCAGTACTTC.

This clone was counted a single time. This CDR3 is CSASGTVDSYEQYF. The CDR3 nucleotides read TGCAGTGCTAGTGGGACGGTGGACTCCTACGAGCAGTACTTC. J is TRBJ2-7 and V is TRBV20-1; D could derive from TRBD1 or TRBD2 (5 bases each). Trimming left V 3 bases short and J 0 bases short, with 12 bases between. The germline gives CDR1 DFQATT, CDR2 SNEGSKA (reference sequence). The CDR3 runs to 14 residues.

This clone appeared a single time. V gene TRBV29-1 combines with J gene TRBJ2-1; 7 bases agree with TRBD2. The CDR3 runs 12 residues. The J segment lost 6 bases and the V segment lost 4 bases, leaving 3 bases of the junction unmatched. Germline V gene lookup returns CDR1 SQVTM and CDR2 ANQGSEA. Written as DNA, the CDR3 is TGCAGCGTTGGTCGCGGGGGCAATGAGCAGTTCTTC. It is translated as CSVGRGGNEQFF.

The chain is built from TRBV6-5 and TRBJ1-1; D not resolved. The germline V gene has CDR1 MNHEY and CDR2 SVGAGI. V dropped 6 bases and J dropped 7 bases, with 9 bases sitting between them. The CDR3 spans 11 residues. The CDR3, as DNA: TGTGCCAGCAGACTGGTCGATGAAGCTTTCTTT. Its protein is CASRLVDEAFF.

The CDR3 loop reads CASSEASGRALGEQYF. DNA of the CDR3: TGTGCCAGCAGTGAAGCTAGCGGGAGGGCCTTAGGCGAGCAGTACTTC. The V gene is TRBV2, the J gene TRBJ2-7; 11 positions agree with TRBD2. The J segment lost 6 bases and the V segment lost 0 bases, leaving 7 bases of the junction unmatched. The CDR3 covers 16 residues. CDR1 is SNHLY, CDR2 FYNNEI, per germline.

The CDR3 nucleotides are TGCGCCAGCAAGGGTAGCTCTGGGGCCAACGTCCTGACTTTC. Protein: CASKGSSGANVLTF. The V and J genes are TRBV5-1 and TRBJ2-6; D gene ambiguous. Germline V gene sequence: CDR1 SGHRS, CDR2 YFSETQ. CDR3 length equals 14 residues. V gave up 6 bases and J gave up 0 bases, with 7 bases separating them.

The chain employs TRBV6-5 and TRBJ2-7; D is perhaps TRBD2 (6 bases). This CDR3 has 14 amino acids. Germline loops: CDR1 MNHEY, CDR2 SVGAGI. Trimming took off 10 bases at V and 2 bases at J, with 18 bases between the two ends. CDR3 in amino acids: CATARGRIAYEQYF. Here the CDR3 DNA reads TGTGCCACCGCTCGGGGGAGAATAGCCTACGAGCAGTACTTC.